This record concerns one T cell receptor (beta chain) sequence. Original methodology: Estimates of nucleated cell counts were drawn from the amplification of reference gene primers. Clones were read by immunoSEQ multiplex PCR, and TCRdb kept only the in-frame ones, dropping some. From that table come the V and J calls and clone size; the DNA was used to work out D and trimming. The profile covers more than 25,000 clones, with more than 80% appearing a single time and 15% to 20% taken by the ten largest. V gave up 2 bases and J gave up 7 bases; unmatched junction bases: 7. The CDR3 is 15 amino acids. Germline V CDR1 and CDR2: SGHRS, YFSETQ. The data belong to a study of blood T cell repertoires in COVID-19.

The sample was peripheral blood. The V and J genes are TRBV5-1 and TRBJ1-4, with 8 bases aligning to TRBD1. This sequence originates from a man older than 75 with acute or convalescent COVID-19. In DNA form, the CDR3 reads TGCGCCAGCAGCTTAACCGGGACAGGACTTGAAAAACTGTTTTTT. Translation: CASSLTGTGLEKLFF.